This T cell receptor (beta chain) came from a study of cytomegalovirus exposure and HLA in healthy donors. Study context: In a previous analysis, about 100 million unique TCR beta sequences were found from about 179 million T cells.

Germline V gene lookup returns CDR1 MNHEY and CDR2 SMNVEV (reference sequence). V shed 6 bases and J 0 bases; nucleotides not matched to a gene: 10. The CDR3 consists of 16 residues. Whole-study findings and limits: Later, TCR association rates were found to vary by HLA locus, highest for DRB1 and lowest for HLA-C. A link between a missense DCLRE1C variant and TCR beta V- and J-gene trimming emerged from a later analysis. Later work associated fewer than 20,000 TCR beta sequences with HLA alleles at 0.05 false discovery rate.

The PCR was carried out with 60 Vbeta primers and 13 Jbeta primers. Some clones are missing from TCRdb's copy, which holds only in-frame ones; the method was immunoSEQ multiplex PCR. The sample has about 220,000 clones, about 79% seen once. In the case of this clone: No antigen is known for it.

Material for sequencing was PBMCs. The rearrangement joins TRBV27 to TRBJ1-2; 7 positions agree with TRBD1. The source is a male donor in good health and CMV-seronegative. The CDR3 nucleotides are TGTGCCAGCAGCCATAGTACAGGGGAAACTAACTATGGCTACACCTTC. Protein product: CASSHSTGETNYGYTF.